One and the same sample provided the 24 T cell receptor beta chains below, sequenced in a study of CD8+CD57+ T cells in acquired aplastic anemia. Profiling that covered TCR beta VDJ and CDR3 relied on genomic DNA as its template. MiXCR, applied by TCRdb to the reads, yields one record per CDR3 protein. The sample records approximately 200,000 distinct CDR3 sequences, roughly half being singletons. Sequenced material: sorted CD4+, CD8+, or CD8+CD57+ T cells (not recorded which) from PBMCs. The receptors here all came from a human donor in good health, serving as a control.

This clonotype was seen many times. The rearrangement uses TRBV28 and TRBJ2-2; D ambiguous. The CDR3 length is 12 residues. The germline V gene encodes CDR1 MDHEN and CDR2 SYDVKM. The ends were cut back, 6 bases at V and 9 bases at J, with 11 bases in the middle. The CDR3 spells CASSLTPRELFF. The CDR3 bases are TGTGCCAGCAGCCTTACCCCAAGGGAGCTGTTTTTT. Complete variable domain (other parts from reference TRBV28 and TRBJ2-2): DVKVTQSSRYLVKRTGEKVFLECVQDMDHENMFWYRQDPGLGLRLIYFSYDVKMKEKGDIPEGYSVSREKKERFSLILESASTNQTSMYLCASSLTPRELFFGEGSRLTVL.

This clonotype was observed a few times. The chain couples TRBV12-3 or TRBV12-4 to TRBJ2-5, with 9 nucleotides matching TRBD2. With 5 bases clipped from V and 4 bases from J, the junction kept 5 bases outside the gene matches. The length of the CDR3 is 14 residues. CDR3: CASSLSGSRETQYF. The CDR3 DNA is TGTGCCAGCAGTCTTAGCGGGAGTAGAGAGACCCAGTACTTC.

The V call is TRBV20-1, the J call TRBJ1-1; TRBD1 is a possible D gene (5 bases). This CDR3 is built from 10 residues. Germline lookup yields CDR1 DFQATT and CDR2 SNEGSKA (reference sequence). Between the trimmed V and J ends, which lost 1 base and 8 bases, there was a span of 5 bases. This CDR3 reads CSARGQEAFF. CDR3 nucleotides: TGCAGTGCTAGAGGACAGGAAGCTTTCTTT.

This clonotype was observed many times. The chain is built from TRBV7-2 and TRBJ2-1, with D uncertain. V gave up 0 bases and J gave up 1 base, with 4 bases separating them. The CDR3 contains 14 residues. Germline V gene data show CDR1 as SGHTA and CDR2 as FQGNSA. CDR3 residues: CASSLALSYNEQFF. DNA of the CDR3: TGTGCCAGCAGCTTAGCCCTATCCTACAATGAGCAGTTCTTC.

This clonotype showed up just a few times. The CDR3 sequence: CASSEGLAKTYEQYF. CDR3 bases: TGTGCCAGCAGTGAGGGACTAGCGAAAACCTACGAGCAGTACTTC. The rearrangement joins TRBV5-4 to TRBJ2-7; 10 bases match TRBD2. With 5 bases clipped from V and 2 bases from J, the junction kept 7 bases outside the gene matches. The CDR3 has 15 amino acids. Germline CDR1 is SGHNT and CDR2 is YYREEE (reference sequence).

This clonotype is a singleton in its sample. V and J are TRBV10-2 and TRBJ2-7; D gene unclear. CDR1 and CDR2 from the germline V gene are WSHSY and SAAADI. The CDR3 runs 14 residues. V lost 7 bases and J 3 bases, leaving 16 bases between the germline ends. CDR3 nucleotides: TGCGCCAGCAACGCCGGGCCGTGGGTCTACGAGCAGTACTTC. Amino acid sequence: CASNAGPWVYEQYF.

V and J are TRBV24-1 and TRBJ2-3; D might be TRBD2 (6 bases). The CDR3 runs to 15 residues. Germline V gives CDR1 KGHDR, CDR2 SFDVKD. V was pared by 3 bases and J by 4 bases, with 13 bases between. The CDR3 sequence is CATSDARLVPDTQYF. The CDR3 region has the DNA TGTGCCACCAGTGATGCCCGACTAGTTCCAGATACGCAGTATTTT.

This rearrangement joins TRBV7-3 to TRBJ1-1; D might be TRBD1 (5 bases). V was shortened by 0 bases and J by 1 base, with 9 bases between the two germline ends. Germline CDR1 and CDR2: SGHTA and FQGTGA. The CDR3 length is 15 residues. CDR3 protein: CASSLTRTPNTEAFF. CDR3 coding DNA: TGTGCCAGCAGCTTAACGAGGACACCGAACACTGAAGCTTTCTTT. The full variable domain, rest sourced from reference TRBV7-3 and TRBJ1-1, is GAGVSQTPSNKVTEKGKYVELRCDPISGHTALYWYRQSLGQGPEFLIYFQGTGAADDSGLPNDRFFAVRPEGSVSTLKIQRTERGDSAVYLCASSLTRTPNTEAFFGQGTRLTVV.

This clonotype has only a few counts. The rearrangement joins TRBV7-3 to TRBJ2-3; TRBD2 is a possible D gene (5 bases). V was shortened by 4 bases and J by 5 bases, with 10 bases between the two germline ends. Germline V gene lookup returns CDR1 SGHTA and CDR2 FQGTGA. This CDR3 has 13 residues. This CDR3 is CASSSYAGDTQYF. DNA of the CDR3: TGTGCCAGCAGCTCTTATGCGGGAGATACGCAGTATTTT.

This clonotype occurred many times. The rearrangement uses TRBV24-1 and TRBJ1-4; no reliable D call. This CDR3 is 14 amino acids long. Germline V gives CDR1 KGHDR, CDR2 SFDVKD. Between the trimmed V and J ends, which lost 8 bases and 4 bases, there was a span of 13 bases. The chain's CDR3 is CATNSQAYNEKLFF. CDR3 DNA: TGTGCCACCAATAGTCAAGCCTATAATGAAAAACTGTTTTTT.

The V call is TRBV2, the J call TRBJ2-3; 7 bases map to TRBD1. The CDR3 is made up of 15 amino acids. Germline assignment: CDR1 SNHLY and CDR2 FYNNEI. The V segment lost 6 bases and the J segment 0 bases; nucleotides outside the gene matches: 6. The CDR3 is CASSRQGVSTDTQYF. The CDR3 nucleotides read TGTGCCAGCAGCAGGCAGGGGGTCAGCACAGATACGCAGTATTTT.

Comments on this clonotype: One base away lies a much larger clone, so this may be a sequencing read error. The rearrangement uses TRBV3-1 and TRBJ1-1; the match to TRBD1 covers 7 bases. The CDR3 loop spans 12 amino acids. In germline, CDR1 is LGHDT, CDR2 YNNKEL (reference sequence). With V trimmed by 1 base and J by 10 bases, 3 bases remained unmatched. CDR3 sequence reads: CASSQGYRGAFF. As DNA, the CDR3 is TGTGCCAGCAGCCAAGGTTACAGGGGAGCTTTCTTT. Filled out from reference TRBV3-1 and TRBJ1-1, the complete variable domain reads DTAVSQTPKYLVTQMGNDKSIKCEQNLGHDTMYWYKQDSKKFLKIMFSYNNKELIINETVPNRFSPKSPDKAHLNLHINSLELGDSAVYFCASSQGYRGAFFGQGTRLTVV.

This chain uses TRBV19 with TRBJ2-1; 11 bases agree with TRBD1. In germline, CDR1 is LNHDA, CDR2 SQIVND (reference sequence). This CDR3 is built from 14 residues. After removal of 5 bases from V and 7 bases from J, the junction contained 4 bases not matched to a gene. The CDR3 sequence: CASSPDRGLNEQFF. The CDR3 nucleotides read TGTGCCAGTAGTCCGGACAGGGGGCTAAATGAGCAGTTCTTC.

This clonotype was found many times. This chain links TRBV6-2 or TRBV6-3 with TRBJ2-3, with D unresolved. V shed 7 bases and J shed 0 bases, with 17 bases lying between them. The CDR3 runs to 16 residues. In germline, CDR1 is MNHEY, CDR2 SVGEGT. Written as DNA, the CDR3 is TGTGCCAGCAACGACTTGGGATTTGGGAGCACAGATACGCAGTATTTT. Its translation is CASNDLGFGSTDTQYF.

This clonotype was detected a few times. V usage is TRBV10-1 and J usage is TRBJ2-5; possible D gene TRBD1, 6 bases. Trimming stripped 2 bases from V and 8 bases from J, with 18 bases between. Germline V gene sequence: CDR1 WNHNN, CDR2 SYGVQD (reference sequence). CDR3 length: 15 residues. The chain's CDR3 is CASSESRQGISTQYF. The CDR3 region has the DNA TGCGCCAGCAGTGAGAGTAGGCAGGGGATCAGTACCCAGTACTTC.

V gene TRBV7-6 combines with J gene TRBJ1-2; D might be TRBD1 (6 bases). This CDR3 is 15 amino acids long. Germline values: CDR1 SGHVS, CDR2 FNYEAQ. The V end was cut by 5 bases, the J end by 2 bases, with 15 bases between. CDR3: CASSPLPTGNYGYTF. CDR3 coding DNA: TGTGCCAGCAGCCCCCTCCCCACAGGGAACTATGGCTACACCTTC. The full variable domain, with the rest looked up from reference TRBV7-6 and TRBJ1-2, is GAGVSQSPRYKVTKRGQDVALRCDPISGHVSLYWYRQALGQGPEFLTYFNYEAQQDKSGLPNDRFSAERPEGSISTLTIQRTEQRDSAMYRCASSPLPTGNYGYTFGSGTRLTVV.

This rearrangement joins TRBV15 to TRBJ2-7; 9 bases are a match to TRBD1. This CDR3 has 16 residues. The J segment lost 3 bases and the V segment lost 0 bases, leaving 6 bases of the junction unmatched. From germline, CDR1 is LNHNV and CDR2 YYDKDF (reference sequence). The CDR3 DNA reads TGTGCCACCAGCAGAGATGCGGGACAGGGCCTCTACGAGCAGTACTTC. Protein: CATSRDAGQGLYEQYF.

This clonotype was counted a few times. The chain uses TRBV6-5 and TRBJ2-7; no firm D call. Deletions cut 3 bases from V and 7 bases from J, with 10 bases between. The CDR3 consists of 12 residues. Germline CDR1 reads MNHEY; CDR2 reads SVGAGI. The CDR3: CASSYGGVEQYF. CDR3 coding DNA: TGTGCCAGCAGTTATGGCGGTGTTGAGCAGTACTTC.

The chain couples TRBV7-9 to TRBJ2-1, with 13 bases aligning to TRBD2. Trimming cost V 11 bases and J 8 bases; bases outside gene matches: 15. CDR1 SEHNR and CDR2 FQNEAQ come from the germline V gene (reference sequence). This CDR3 region has 16 residues. CDR3 region: CAGSPSGTSGAYEQFF. The CDR3 nucleotides are TGTGCCGGATCCCCCTCCGGGACTAGCGGGGCTTATGAGCAGTTCTTC.

The J gene is TRBJ2-3, the V gene TRBV20-1; TRBD2 matches 13 bases. Germline values: CDR1 DFQATT, CDR2 SNEGSKA (reference sequence). V was pared by 6 bases and J by 1 base, with 1 base of the junction left unmatched. The CDR3 consists of 14 residues. The CDR3 DNA reads as TGCAGTGCAACTAGCGGGGGGGGCACAGATACGCAGTATTTT. It codes for CSATSGGGTDTQYF.

At least ten counts were recorded for this clonotype. The chain couples TRBV20-1 to TRBJ2-7, with 8 bases fitting TRBD1. The V gene end was trimmed by 4 bases and the J gene end by 3 bases; junction bases not matched to a gene: 5. CDR1 is DFQATT and CDR2 is SNEGSKA in the germline V gene (reference sequence). This CDR3 is 13 amino acids long. Here the CDR3 reads CSAMRTGLYEQYF. As DNA, the CDR3 is TGCAGTGCTATGCGGACAGGGCTCTACGAGCAGTACTTC.

There are many counts of this clonotype. This chain joins TRBV7-8 and TRBJ1-5; D gene ambiguous. The germline V and J ends were trimmed by 3 bases and 6 bases, with 12 bases remaining between them. The CDR3 is made up of 14 amino acids. CDR1 and CDR2 from the germline V gene are SGHVS and FQNEAQ. The CDR3 nucleotides are TGTGCCAGCAGCTTGGGCCACCCTGGTCAGCCCCAGCATTTT. Translating gives CASSLGHPGQPQHF.

As concerns this clonotype: The missing conserved phenylalanine or tryptophan at the end of this CDR3 makes a read error likely. V usage is TRBV10-2 and J usage is TRBJ2-3; 10 bases are shared with TRBD2. Germline assignment: CDR1 WSHSY and CDR2 SAAADI. V shed 7 bases and J 2 bases; nucleotides not matched to a gene: 6. CDR3 length: 15 residues. The CDR3: CASMGSGGYTDTQYL. CDR3 in DNA: TGCGCCAGCATGGGTAGCGGGGGGTACACAGATACGCAGTATCTT.

This clonotype was counted ten times or more. The genes are TRBV7-3 and TRBJ2-5; D perhaps matches TRBD2 (7 bases). Germline V gene lookup returns CDR1 SGHTA and CDR2 FQGTGA. Deletions cut 2 bases from V and 3 bases from J, with 13 bases between. The CDR3 is made up of 15 amino acids. As DNA, the CDR3 is TGTGCCAGCAGCTTATCGGAGGGGGGGAAAGAGACCCAGTACTTC. This translates into CASSLSEGGKETQYF.